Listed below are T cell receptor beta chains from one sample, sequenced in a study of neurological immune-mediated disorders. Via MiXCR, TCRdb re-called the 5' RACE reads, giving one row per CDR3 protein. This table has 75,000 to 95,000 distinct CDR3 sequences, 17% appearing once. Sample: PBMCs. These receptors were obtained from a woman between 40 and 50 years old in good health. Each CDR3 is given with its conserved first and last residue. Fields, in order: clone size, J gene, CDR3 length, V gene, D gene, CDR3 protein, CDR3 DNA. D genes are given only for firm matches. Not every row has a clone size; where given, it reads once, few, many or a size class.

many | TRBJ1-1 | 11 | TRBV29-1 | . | CSVSSYAEAFF | TGCAGCGTATCGTCTTACGCTGAAGCTTTCTTT
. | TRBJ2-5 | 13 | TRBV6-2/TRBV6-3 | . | CPSWGHPQETQYF | TGTCCCAGCTGGGGACATCCCCAAGAGACCCAGTACTTC
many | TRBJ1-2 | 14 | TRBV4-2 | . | CASSQDRSIGGYTF | TGTGCCAGCAGCCAAGATAGAAGCATAGGTGGCTACACCTTC
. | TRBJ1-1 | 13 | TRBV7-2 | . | CASRERQNTEAFF | TGTGCCAGCAGGGAAAGACAGAACACTGAAGCTTTCTTT
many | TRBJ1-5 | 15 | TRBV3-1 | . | CASSQDLGGNQPQHF | TGTGCCAGCAGCCAAGATCTAGGGGGTAATCAGCCCCAGCATTTT
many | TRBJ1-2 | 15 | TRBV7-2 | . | CASSLDVEGNYGYTF | TGTGCCAGCAGCTTAGACGTGGAGGGTAACTATGGCTACACCTTC
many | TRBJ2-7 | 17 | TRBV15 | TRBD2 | CATSRRPSSGGLNEQYF | TGTGCCACCAGCAGACGACCGAGTAGCGGGGGTCTGAACGAGCAGTACTTC
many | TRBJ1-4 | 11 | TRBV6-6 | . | CASSIGEKLFF | TGTGCCAGCAGCATAGGTGAAAAACTGTTTTTT
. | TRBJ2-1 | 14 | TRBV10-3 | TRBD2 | CAIGVGGDHNEQFF | TGTGCCATCGGGGTTGGGGGGGATCACAATGAGCAGTTCTTC
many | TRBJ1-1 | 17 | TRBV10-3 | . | CAISDRSTLKRNTEAFF | TGTGCCATCAGTGACAGGTCCACTTTAAAGAGAAACACTGAAGCTTTCTTT
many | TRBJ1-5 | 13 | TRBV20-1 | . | CSARTQGNQPQHF | TGCAGTGCACGTACGCAGGGTAATCAGCCCCAGCATTTT
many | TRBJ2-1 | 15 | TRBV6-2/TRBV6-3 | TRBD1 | CASSSGPGQGNEQFF | TGTGCCAGCAGTTCCGGACCGGGACAGGGAAATGAGCAGTTCTTC
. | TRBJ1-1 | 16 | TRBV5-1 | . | CASSLVQGMGDTEAFF | TGCGCCAGCAGCTTGGTACAGGGTATGGGTGACACTGAAGCTTTCTTT
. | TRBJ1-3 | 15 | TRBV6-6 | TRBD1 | CASTLTGENGNTIYF | TGTGCCAGCACCCTCACAGGGGAGAACGGAAACACCATATATTTT
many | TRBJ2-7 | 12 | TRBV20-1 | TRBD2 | CSASPPGGEQYF | TGCAGTGCTTCCCCCCCGGGGGGCGAGCAGTACTTC
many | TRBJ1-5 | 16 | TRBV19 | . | CASSPYKDGSNQPQHF | TGTGCCAGTAGTCCATACAAAGACGGTAGCAATCAGCCCCAGCATTTT
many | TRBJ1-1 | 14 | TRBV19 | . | CASSIKPTGSEAFF | TGTGCCAGTAGTATCAAACCGACGGGGAGTGAAGCTTTCTTT
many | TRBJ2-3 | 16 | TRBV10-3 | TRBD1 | CAISESRDRGPYTQYF | TGTGCCATCAGTGAGTCACGAGACAGGGGTCCATATACGCAGTATTTT
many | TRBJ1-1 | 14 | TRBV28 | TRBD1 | CASRGSGGKTEAFF | TGTGCCAGCAGGGGCTCAGGGGGGAAAACTGAAGCTTTCTTT
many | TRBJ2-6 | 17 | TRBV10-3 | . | CAISESTLKGGANVLTF | TGTGCCATCAGTGAGTCGACTCTAAAGGGGGGGGCCAACGTCCTGACTTTC
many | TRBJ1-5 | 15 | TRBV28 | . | CASLPGARSNQPQHF | TGTGCCAGCCTTCCAGGGGCCCGGAGCAATCAGCCCCAGCATTTT
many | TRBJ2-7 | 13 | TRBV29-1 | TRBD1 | CSVLRDRGYEQYF | TGCAGCGTCCTCCGGGACAGGGGCTACGAGCAGTACTTC
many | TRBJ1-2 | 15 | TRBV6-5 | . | CASSYSGEGNYGYTF | TGTGCCAGCAGTTACTCAGGGGAGGGGAACTATGGCTACACCTTC
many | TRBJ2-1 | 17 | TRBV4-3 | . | CASSQDKGPWGANEQFF | TGCGCCAGCAGCCAAGATAAGGGCCCCTGGGGGGCCAATGAGCAGTTCTTC
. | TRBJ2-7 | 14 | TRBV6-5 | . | CASSYPPGGGEQYF | TGTGCCAGCAGTTACCCCCCGGGGGGCGGCGAGCAGTACTTC
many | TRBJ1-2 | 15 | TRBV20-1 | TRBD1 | CSARGGQGSNYGYTF | TGCAGTGCTAGAGGCGGACAGGGCTCTAACTATGGCTACACCTTC
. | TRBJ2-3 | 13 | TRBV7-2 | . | CTSSVKLIDTQYF | TGTACCAGCAGCGTGAAGCTGATAGATACGCAGTATTTT
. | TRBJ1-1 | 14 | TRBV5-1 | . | CASSFQVRNTEAFF | TGCGCCAGCAGCTTTCAGGTACGTAATACTGAAGCTTTCTTT
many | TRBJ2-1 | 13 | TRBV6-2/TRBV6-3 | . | CASSLTLYNEQFF | TGTGCCAGCAGTTTAACCCTATACAATGAGCAGTTCTTC
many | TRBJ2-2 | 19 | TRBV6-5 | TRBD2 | CASSKFGTSGGADTGELFF | TGTGCCAGCTCCAAATTTGGGACTAGCGGGGGGGCCGACACCGGGGAGCTGTTTTTT
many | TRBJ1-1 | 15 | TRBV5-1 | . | CASSLTGNMNTEAFF | TGCGCCAGCAGCTTGACAGGGAATATGAACACTGAAGCTTTCTTT
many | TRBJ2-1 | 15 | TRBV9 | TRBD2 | CASSASGGANNEQFF | TGTGCCAGCAGCGCGAGCGGGGGGGCGAACAATGAGCAGTTCTTC
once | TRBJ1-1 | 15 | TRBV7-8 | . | CASSRPGGTLSEAFF | TGTGCCAGCAGTCGGCCCGGGGGAACGTTAAGTGAAGCTTTCTTT
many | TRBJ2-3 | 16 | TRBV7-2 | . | CASSLAGSLETDTQYF | TGTGCCAGCAGCTTAGCAGGGTCCCTGGAAACAGATACGCAGTATTTT
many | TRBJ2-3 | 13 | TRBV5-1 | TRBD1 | CASSTGVTDTQYF | TGCGCCAGCAGCACAGGGGTGACAGATACGCAGTATTTT
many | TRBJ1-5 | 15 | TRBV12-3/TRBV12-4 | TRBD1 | CASRSDRGLSQPQHF | TGTGCCAGCAGATCTGACAGGGGGCTTTCTCAGCCCCAGCATTTT
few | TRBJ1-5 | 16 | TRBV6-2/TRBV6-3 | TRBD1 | CASSYRDRLSNQPQHF | TGTGCCAGCAGTTACAGGGACAGGCTTAGCAATCAGCCCCAGCATTTT
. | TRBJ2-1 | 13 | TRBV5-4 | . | CASSLGRGNEQFF | TGTGCCAGCAGCTTAGGCAGGGGCAATGAGCAGTTCTTC
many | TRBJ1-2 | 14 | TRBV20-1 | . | CSARDGGGNGGYTF | TGCAGTGCTAGAGATGGGGGAGGGAACGGAGGCTACACCTTC
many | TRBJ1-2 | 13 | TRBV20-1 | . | CSATGEVNYGYTF | TGCAGTGCTACAGGGGAGGTTAACTATGGCTACACCTTC
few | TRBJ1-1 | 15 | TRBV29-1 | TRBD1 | CSVGGGTGDGTEAFF | TGCAGCGTTGGGGGGGGGACAGGGGATGGGACTGAAGCTTTCTTT
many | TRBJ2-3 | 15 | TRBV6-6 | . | CASNPWGDIGDTQYF | TGTGCCAGCAACCCCTGGGGGGACATAGGGGATACGCAGTATTTT
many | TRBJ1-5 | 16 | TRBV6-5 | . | CASSPTGNPREQPQHF | TGTGCCAGCAGTCCTACAGGGAACCCAAGGGAACAGCCCCAGCATTTT
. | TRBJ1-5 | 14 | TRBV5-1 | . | CASSLQAGGQPQHF | TGCGCCAGCAGCCTACAGGCGGGGGGCCAGCCCCAGCATTTT
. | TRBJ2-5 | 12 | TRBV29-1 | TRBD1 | CSGLKGAETQYF | TGCAGCGGTTTGAAGGGGGCAGAGACCCAGTACTTC
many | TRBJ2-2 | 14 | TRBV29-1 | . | CSVDGEGDTGELFF | TGCAGCGTTGACGGTGAGGGGGACACCGGGGAGCTGTTTTTT
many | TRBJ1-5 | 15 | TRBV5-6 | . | CASSLMGYSNQPQHF | TGTGCCAGCAGCTTGATGGGGTATAGCAATCAGCCCCAGCATTTT
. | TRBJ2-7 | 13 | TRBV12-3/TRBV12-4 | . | CASSLMGSWRQYF | TGTGCCAGCAGTTTGATGGGTAGCTGGCGGCAGTACTTC
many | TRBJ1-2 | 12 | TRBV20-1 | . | CSARKGDLGYTF | TGCAGTGCTAGAAAGGGAGATCTTGGCTACACCTTC
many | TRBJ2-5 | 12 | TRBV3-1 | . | CASSQARETQYF | TGTGCCAGCAGCCAAGCTCGAGAGACCCAGTACTTC
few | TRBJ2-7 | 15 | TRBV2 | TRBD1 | CASSDASGQGNEQYF | TGTGCCAGCAGTGACGCCTCGGGACAGGGAAACGAGCAGTACTTC
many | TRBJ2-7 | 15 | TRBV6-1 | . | CASSEAQEGGSEQYF | TGTGCCAGCAGTGAAGCTCAGGAAGGGGGATCCGAGCAGTACTTC
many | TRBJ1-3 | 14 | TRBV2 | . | CASSEGGSGNTIYF | TGTGCCAGCAGTGAGGGGGGATCGGGAAACACCATATATTTT